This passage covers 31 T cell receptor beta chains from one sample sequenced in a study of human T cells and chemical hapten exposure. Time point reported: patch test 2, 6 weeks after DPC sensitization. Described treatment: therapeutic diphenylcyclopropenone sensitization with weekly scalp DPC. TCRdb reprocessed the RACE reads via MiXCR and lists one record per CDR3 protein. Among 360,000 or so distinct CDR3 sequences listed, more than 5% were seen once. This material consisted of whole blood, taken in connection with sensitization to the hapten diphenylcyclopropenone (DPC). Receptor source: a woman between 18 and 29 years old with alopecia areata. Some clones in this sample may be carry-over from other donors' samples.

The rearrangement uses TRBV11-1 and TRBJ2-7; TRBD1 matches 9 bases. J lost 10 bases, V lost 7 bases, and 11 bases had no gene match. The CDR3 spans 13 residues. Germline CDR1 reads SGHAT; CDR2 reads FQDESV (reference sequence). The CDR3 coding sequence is TGTGCCAGCAACTCCTTGGGACAGGGACCTCAGTACTTC. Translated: CASNSLGQGPQYF.

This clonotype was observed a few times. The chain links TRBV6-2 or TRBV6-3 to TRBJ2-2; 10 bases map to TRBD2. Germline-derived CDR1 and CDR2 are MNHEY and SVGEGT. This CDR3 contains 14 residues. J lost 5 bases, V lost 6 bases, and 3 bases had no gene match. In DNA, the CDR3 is TGTGCCAGCAGGCGAGCGGGGGGGACCGGGGAGCTGTTTTTT. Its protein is CASRRAGGTGELFF.

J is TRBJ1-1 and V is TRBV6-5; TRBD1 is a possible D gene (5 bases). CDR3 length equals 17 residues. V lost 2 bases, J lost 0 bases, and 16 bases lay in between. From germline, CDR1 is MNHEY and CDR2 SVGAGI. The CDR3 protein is CASSYGMGPGMNTEAFF. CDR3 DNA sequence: TGTGCCAGCAGTTACGGGATGGGGCCCGGGATGAACACTGAAGCTTTCTTT.

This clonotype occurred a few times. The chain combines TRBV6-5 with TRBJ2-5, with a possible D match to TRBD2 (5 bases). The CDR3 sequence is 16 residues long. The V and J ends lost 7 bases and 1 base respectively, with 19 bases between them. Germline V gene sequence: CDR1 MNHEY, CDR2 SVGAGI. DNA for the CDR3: TGTGCCAGCACCCCTCGGCCGGGATTTTCCCAAGAGACCCAGTACTTC. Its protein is CASTPRPGFSQETQYF.

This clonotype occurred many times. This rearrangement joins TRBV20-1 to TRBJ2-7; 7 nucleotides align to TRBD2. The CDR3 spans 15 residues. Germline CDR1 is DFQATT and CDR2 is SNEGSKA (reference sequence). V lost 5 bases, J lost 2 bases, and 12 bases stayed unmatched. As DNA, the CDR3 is TGCAGTGCTCTCCTCGGGGGAGGGATCCCCTACGAGCAGTACTTC. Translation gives CSALLGGGIPYEQYF.

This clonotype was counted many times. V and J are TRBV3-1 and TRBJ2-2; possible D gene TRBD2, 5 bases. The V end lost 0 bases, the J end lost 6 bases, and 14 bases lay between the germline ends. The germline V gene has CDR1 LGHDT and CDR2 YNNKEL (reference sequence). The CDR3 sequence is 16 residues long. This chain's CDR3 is CASSQDTGFTPGELFF. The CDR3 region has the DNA TGTGCCAGCAGCCAAGATACGGGGTTCACACCCGGGGAGCTGTTTTTT.

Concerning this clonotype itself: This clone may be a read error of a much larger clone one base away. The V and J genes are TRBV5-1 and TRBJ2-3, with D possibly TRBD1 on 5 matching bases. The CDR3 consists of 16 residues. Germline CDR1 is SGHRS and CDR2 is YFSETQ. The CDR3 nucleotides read TGCGCCGGCAGCTGGACATACCGATCTAGCACAGATACGCAGTATTTT. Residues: CAGSWTYRSSTDTQYF.

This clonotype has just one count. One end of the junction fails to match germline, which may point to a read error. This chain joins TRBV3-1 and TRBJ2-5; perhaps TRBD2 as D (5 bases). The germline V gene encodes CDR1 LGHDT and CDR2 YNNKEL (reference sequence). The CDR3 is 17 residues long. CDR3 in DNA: TGTGCCAGCACCCAAGATGTTCTAGCTCCTAATTTCGAGACCCAGTACTTC. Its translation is CASTQDVLAPNFETQYF.

The CDR3, as DNA: TGTGCCAGCAGTGATTATGGGGGTATAACCTACAATGAGCAGTTCTTC. Translation gives CASSDYGGITYNEQFF. The chain joins TRBV6-1 to TRBJ2-1; tentatively, D is TRBD1 or TRBD2 (5 bases each). In germline, CDR1 is MNHNS, CDR2 SASEGT. Trimming took off 3 bases at V and 2 bases at J, with 14 bases between the two ends. The CDR3 is 16 amino acids.

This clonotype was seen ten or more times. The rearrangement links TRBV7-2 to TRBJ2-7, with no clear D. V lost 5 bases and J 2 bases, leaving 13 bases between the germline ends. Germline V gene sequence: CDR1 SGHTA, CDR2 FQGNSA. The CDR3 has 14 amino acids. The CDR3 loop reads CASSRPARTYEQYF. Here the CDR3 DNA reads TGTGCCAGCAGCCGCCCGGCGCGCACCTACGAGCAGTACTTC. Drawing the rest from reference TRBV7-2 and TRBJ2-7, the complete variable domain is GAGVSQSPSNKVTEKGKDVELRCDPISGHTALYWYRQSLGQGLEFLIYFQGNSAPDKSGLPSDRFSAERTGGSVSTLTIQRTQQEDSAVYLCASSRPARTYEQYFGPGTRLTVT.

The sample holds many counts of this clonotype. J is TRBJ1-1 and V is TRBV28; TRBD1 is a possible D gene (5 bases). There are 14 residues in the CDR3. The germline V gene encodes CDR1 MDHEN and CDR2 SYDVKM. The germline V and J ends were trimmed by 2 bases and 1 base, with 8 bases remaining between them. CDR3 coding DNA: TGTGCCAGCAGTTTAAAGGGGCAGAACACTGAAGCTTTCTTT. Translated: CASSLKGQNTEAFF.

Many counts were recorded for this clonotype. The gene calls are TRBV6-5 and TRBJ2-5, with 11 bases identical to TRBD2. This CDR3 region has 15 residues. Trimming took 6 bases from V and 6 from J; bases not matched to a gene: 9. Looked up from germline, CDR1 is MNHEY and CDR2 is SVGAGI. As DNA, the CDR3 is TGTGCCAGCAGCCATAGCGGGGGGGCTCTCCAGACCCAGTACTTC. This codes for CASSHSGGALQTQYF.

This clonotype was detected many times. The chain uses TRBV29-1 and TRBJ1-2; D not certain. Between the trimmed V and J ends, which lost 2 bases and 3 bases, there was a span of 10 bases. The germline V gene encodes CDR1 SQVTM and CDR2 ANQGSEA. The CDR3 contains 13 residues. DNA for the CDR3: TGCAGCGTTGAAAGGCCGGGGTACTATGGCTACACCTTC. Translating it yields CSVERPGYYGYTF.

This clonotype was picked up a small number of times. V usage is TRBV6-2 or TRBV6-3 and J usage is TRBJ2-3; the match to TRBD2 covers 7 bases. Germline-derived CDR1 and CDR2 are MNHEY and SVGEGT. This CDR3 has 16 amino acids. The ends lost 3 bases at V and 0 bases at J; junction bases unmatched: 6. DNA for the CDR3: TGTGCCAGCAGTTATTCGACTAGCCCTAGCACAGATACGCAGTATTTT. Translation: CASSYSTSPSTDTQYF.

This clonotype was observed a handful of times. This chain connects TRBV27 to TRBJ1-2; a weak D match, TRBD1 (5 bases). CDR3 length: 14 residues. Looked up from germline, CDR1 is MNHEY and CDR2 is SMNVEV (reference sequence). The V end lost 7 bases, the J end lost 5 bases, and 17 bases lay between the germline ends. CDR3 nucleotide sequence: TGTGCCAGCACCCCCGGAATAGGGGAATATGGCTACACCTTC. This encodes CASTPGIGEYGYTF.

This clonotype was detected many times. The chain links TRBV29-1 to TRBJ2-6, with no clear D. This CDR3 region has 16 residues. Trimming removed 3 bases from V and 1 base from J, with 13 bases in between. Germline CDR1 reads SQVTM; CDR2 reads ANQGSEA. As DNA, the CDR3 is TGCAGCGTTGAGCTTCGGTCAAATTCTGGGGCCAACGTCCTGACTTTC. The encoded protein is CSVELRSNSGANVLTF.

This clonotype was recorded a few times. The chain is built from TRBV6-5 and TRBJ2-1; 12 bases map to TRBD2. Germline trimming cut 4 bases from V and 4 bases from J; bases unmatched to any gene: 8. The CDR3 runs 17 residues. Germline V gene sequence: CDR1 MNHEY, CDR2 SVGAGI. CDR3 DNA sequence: TGTGCCAGCAGTTGGAATTTTGGACTAGCGGGGTACAATGAGCAGTTCTTC. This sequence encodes CASSWNFGLAGYNEQFF.

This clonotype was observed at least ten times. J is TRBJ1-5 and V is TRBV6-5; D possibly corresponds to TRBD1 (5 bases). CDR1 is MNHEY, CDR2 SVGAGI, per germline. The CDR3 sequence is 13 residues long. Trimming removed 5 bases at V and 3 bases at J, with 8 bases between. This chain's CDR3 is CASSRGHNQPQHF. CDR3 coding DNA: TGTGCCAGCAGTCGGGGCCACAATCAGCCCCAGCATTTT.

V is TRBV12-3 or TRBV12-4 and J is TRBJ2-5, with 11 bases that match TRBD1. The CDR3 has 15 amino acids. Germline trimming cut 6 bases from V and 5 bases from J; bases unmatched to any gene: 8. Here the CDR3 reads CASRPGQGAHETQYF. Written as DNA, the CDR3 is TGTGCCAGCAGGCCCGGACAGGGGGCGCATGAGACCCAGTACTTC.

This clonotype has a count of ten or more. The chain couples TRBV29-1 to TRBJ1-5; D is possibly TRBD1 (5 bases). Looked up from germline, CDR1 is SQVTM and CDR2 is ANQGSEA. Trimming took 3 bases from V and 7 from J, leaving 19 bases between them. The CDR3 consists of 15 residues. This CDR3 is CSVEKLGQGGQPQHF. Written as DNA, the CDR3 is TGCAGCGTTGAGAAATTAGGCCAGGGTGGGCAGCCCCAGCATTTT.

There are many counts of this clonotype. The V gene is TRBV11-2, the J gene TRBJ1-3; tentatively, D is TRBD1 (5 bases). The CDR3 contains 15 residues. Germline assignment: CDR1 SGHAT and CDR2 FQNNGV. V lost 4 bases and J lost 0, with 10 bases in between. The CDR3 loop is CASSSQARSGNTIYF. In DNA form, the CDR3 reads TGTGCCAGCAGCTCACAGGCGCGCTCTGGAAACACCATATATTTT.

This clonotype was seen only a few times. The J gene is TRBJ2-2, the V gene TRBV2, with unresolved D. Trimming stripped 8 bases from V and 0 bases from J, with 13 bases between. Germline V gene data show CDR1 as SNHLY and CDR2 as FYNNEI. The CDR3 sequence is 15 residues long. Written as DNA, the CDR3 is TGTGCCAGCCAGTGGAACGGCGCGAACACCGGGGAGCTGTTTTTT. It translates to CASQWNGANTGELFF. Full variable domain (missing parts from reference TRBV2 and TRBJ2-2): EPEVTQTPSHQVTQMGQEVILRCVPISNHLYFYWYRQILGQKVEFLVSFYNNEISEKSEIFDDQFSVERPDGSNFTLKIRSTKLEDSAMYFCASQWNGANTGELFFGEGSRLTVL.

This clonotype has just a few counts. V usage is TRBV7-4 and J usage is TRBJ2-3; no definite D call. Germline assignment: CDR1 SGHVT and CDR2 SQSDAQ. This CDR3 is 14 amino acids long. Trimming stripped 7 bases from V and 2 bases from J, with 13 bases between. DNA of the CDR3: TGTGCCAGCATCTACCCGCGGATCACAGATACGCAGTATTTT. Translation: CASIYPRITDTQYF.

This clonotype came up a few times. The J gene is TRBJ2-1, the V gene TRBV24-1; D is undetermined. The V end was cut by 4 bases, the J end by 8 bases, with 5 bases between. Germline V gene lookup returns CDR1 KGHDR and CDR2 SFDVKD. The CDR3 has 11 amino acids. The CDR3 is CATSDGYEQFF. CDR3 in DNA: TGTGCCACCAGTGACGGCTATGAGCAGTTCTTC.

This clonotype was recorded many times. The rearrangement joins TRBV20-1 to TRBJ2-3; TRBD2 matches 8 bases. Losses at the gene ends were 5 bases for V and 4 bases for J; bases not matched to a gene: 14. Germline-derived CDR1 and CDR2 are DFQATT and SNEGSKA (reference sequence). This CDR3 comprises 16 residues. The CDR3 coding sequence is TGCAGTGCTGGACTGGGTGCGGGGGGCCTGGCAGATACGCAGTATTTT. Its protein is CSAGLGAGGLADTQYF.

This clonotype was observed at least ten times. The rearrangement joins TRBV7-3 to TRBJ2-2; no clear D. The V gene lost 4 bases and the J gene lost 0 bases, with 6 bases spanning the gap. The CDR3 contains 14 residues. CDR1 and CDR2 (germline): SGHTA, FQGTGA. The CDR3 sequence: CASSYISNTGELFF. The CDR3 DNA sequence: TGTGCCAGCAGCTACATATCGAACACCGGGGAGCTGTTTTTT.

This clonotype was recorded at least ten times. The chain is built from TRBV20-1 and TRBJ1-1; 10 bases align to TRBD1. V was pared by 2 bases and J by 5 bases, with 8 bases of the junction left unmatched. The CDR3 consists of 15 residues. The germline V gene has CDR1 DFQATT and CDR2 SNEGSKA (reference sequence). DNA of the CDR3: TGCAGTGCTAGACCCCGGACAGGGGGGCGGACTGAAGCTTTCTTT. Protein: CSARPRTGGRTEAFF.

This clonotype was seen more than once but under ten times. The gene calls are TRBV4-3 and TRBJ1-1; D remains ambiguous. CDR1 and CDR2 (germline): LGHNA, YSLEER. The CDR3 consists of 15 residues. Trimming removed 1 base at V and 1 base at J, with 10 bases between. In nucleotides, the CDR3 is TGCGCCAGCAGCCAAGTGTTGACCTGGAACACTGAAGCTTTCTTT. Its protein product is CASSQVLTWNTEAFF.

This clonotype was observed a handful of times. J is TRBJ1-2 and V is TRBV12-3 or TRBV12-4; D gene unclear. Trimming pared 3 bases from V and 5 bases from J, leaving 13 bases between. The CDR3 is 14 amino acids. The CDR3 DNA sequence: TGTGCCAGCAGTTTCGACGGTGACTCGTATGGCTACACCTTC. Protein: CASSFDGDSYGYTF.

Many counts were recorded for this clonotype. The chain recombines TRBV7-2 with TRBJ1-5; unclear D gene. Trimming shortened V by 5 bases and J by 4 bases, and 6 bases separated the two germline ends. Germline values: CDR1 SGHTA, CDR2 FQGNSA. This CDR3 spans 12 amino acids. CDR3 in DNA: TGTGCCAGCAGCCTCATAAATCAGCCCCAGCATTTT. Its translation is CASSLINQPQHF.

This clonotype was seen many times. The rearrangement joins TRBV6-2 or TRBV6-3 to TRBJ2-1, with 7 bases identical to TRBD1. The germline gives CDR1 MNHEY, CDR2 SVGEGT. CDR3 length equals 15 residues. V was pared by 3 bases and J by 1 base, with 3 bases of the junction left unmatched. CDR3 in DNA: TGTGCCAGCAGTTATACAGGGGATTCCTACAATGAGCAGTTCTTC. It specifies CASSYTGDSYNEQFF.